The T cell receptor beta chain described here comes from a study of OX40 agonist ivuxolimab in advanced cancers. Study-wide results and limits: Patients who responded partially at 0.1-3.0 mg/kg showed clonal expansion ranking among the lowest.

Remarks on this clone: The antigen is not known.

Germline-derived CDR1 and CDR2 are SGHAT and FQNNGV. The CDR3 runs 15 residues. With 0 bases clipped from V and 4 bases from J, the junction kept 2 bases outside the gene matches. This table comes from immunoSEQ multiplex PCR, and its TCRdb copy is limited to in-frame clones, with some not included. The sample has approximately 50,000 clones, around nine tenths seen once. On cycle 4 day 1 and cycle 7 day 1, as well as at baseline, blood was sampled. This receptor was taken from an adult with an advanced solid tumor such as melanoma, head and neck, liver or kidney cancer. The material sequenced was CD4+ or CD8+ T cells sorted from blood, taken in a trial of the OX40 agonist ivuxolimab. The V and J genes are TRBV11-2 and TRBJ2-1; 8 positions match TRBD2. For the CDR3, the DNA is TGTGCCAGCAGCTTAGATTCGGGAGGGTACAATGAGCAGTTCTTC. Residues: CASSLDSGGYNEQFF.